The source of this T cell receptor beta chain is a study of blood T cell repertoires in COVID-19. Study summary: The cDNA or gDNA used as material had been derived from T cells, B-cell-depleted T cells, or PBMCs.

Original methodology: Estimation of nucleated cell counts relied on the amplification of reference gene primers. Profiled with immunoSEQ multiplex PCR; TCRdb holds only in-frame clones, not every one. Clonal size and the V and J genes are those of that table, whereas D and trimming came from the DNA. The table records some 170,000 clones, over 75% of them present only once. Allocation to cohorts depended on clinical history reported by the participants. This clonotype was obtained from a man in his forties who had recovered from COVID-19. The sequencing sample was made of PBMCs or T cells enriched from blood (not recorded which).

The CDR3 DNA is TGTGCCAGCAATAGCGGGGGGGCTAGCACAGATACGCAGTATTTT. Its protein product is CASNSGGASTDTQYF. The chain couples TRBV5-4 to TRBJ2-3; 11 positions agree with TRBD2. V shed 6 bases and J 0 bases; nucleotides not matched to a gene: 3. The CDR3 runs to 15 residues. Germline V CDR1 and CDR2: SGHNT, YYREEE (reference sequence).